A single sample gave rise to the 26 T cell receptor beta chains below, sequenced in a study of read filtering for tumor transcriptome and immune sequencing. The library was built from roughly 400 ng RNA with molecular barcoded adaptors for alpha/delta and beta/gamma chains. TCRdb fed the reads into MiXCR, producing one record per CDR3 protein. The sample holds more than 30,000 distinct CDR3 sequences, roughly 13% seen once. Sample: a population of CD138-negative cells sorted from bone marrow. The receptors here all came from a donor at least 40 years old with multiple myeloma.

This clonotype was observed at least ten times. The chain is built from TRBV5-6 and TRBJ1-1, with no clear D. The V gene's germline CDR1 is SGHDT and CDR2 YYEEEE. The CDR3 is made up of 13 amino acids. Trimming cost V 7 bases and J 1 base, with 11 bases left between them. CDR3 DNA: TGTGCCAGCGTGAGGGCATGGAACACTGAAGCTTTCTTT. It is translated as CASVRAWNTEAFF.

This clonotype was seen many times. The CDR3 spells CATSRREDPTDTQYF. CDR3 bases: TGTGCCACCAGTCGGCGGGAGGACCCCACAGATACGCAGTATTTT. The chain has TRBV24-1 and TRBJ2-3; 8 nucleotides align to TRBD2. V dropped 6 bases and J dropped 2; count of bases not matched to a gene: 6. The CDR3 is made up of 15 amino acids. Looked up from germline, CDR1 is KGHDR and CDR2 is SFDVKD.

For this clonotype: A far larger clone is just one base off, so this is likely a read error. Given the absence of the conserved phenylalanine or tryptophan at the CDR3 end, a read error is likely. The chain recombines TRBV11-2 with TRBJ2-1, with 8 bases lining up with TRBD2. Losses at the gene ends were 1 base for V and 8 bases for J; bases not matched to a gene: 7. Germline V lookup: CDR1 SGHAT, CDR2 FQNNGV. This CDR3 spans 15 amino acids. The CDR3 nucleotides read TGTGCCAGCAGCTTAGGGCTAGCGGGTACATATGAGCAGTTCTCC. It yields the protein CASSLGLAGTYEQFS.

This clonotype was seen many times. The chain couples TRBV3-1 to TRBJ2-1, with 9 bases identical to TRBD2. The CDR3 length is 18 residues. CDR1 is LGHDT, CDR2 YNNKEL, per germline (reference sequence). V lost 0 bases to trimming and J lost 0 bases; unmatched junction nucleotides: 6. CDR3 sequence reads: CASSQDRDSGSSYNEQFF. Written as DNA, the CDR3 is TGTGCCAGCAGCCAAGACCGGGATAGCGGGAGCTCCTACAATGAGCAGTTCTTC.

The chain uses TRBV27 and TRBJ2-3; 11 bases align to TRBD2. Per the germline V gene, CDR1 is MNHEY and CDR2 is SMNVEV (reference sequence). This CDR3 region has 16 residues. The V gene end was trimmed by 5 bases and the J gene end by 2 bases; junction bases not matched to a gene: 6. The CDR3 DNA reads TGTGCCAGCAGTCCCGGGACTAGCGGTTACACAGATACGCAGTATTTT. Translation: CASSPGTSGYTDTQYF.

This clonotype has ten or more counts. The genes are TRBV11-2 and TRBJ2-2, with 8 bases that match TRBD2. The CDR3 totals 15 residues. V was clipped by 0 bases and J by 5 bases; unmatched bases: 2. Germline V CDR1 and CDR2: SGHAT, FQNNGV. CDR3 sequence: CASSLDPSGTGELFF. The CDR3 DNA reads as TGTGCCAGCAGCTTAGACCCTAGCGGGACCGGGGAGCTGTTTTTT.

This clonotype was seen more than once but under ten times. This chain joins TRBV19 and TRBJ1-1; 8 bases align to TRBD1. In germline, CDR1 is LNHDA, CDR2 SQIVND (reference sequence). J gave up 5 bases and V 6 bases, and 5 bases lay outside the gene matches. The CDR3 spans 13 residues. The CDR3 DNA sequence: TGTGCCAGTAGCCCCGACAGGGGAACTGAAGCTTTCTTT. This encodes CASSPDRGTEAFF.

This chain connects TRBV5-1 to TRBJ2-2; D not certain. Germline V gene sequence: CDR1 SGHRS, CDR2 YFSETQ. V was cut by 1 base and J by 0 bases, with 7 bases left in between. This CDR3 comprises 15 residues. CDR3 DNA sequence: TGCGCCAGCAGCTTGCTGGGGTCGAACACCGGGGAGCTGTTTTTT. It specifies CASSLLGSNTGELFF.

This clonotype appeared many times. This chain joins TRBV19 and TRBJ2-7, with D possibly TRBD2 on 5 matching bases. V gave up 4 bases and J gave up 3 bases, with 10 bases separating them. Germline-derived CDR1 and CDR2 are LNHDA and SQIVND (reference sequence). The CDR3 is 13 amino acids. The CDR3, as DNA: TGTGCCAGTAGTAAGCGGCAGAGCTACGAGCAGTACTTC. The encoded protein is CASSKRQSYEQYF.

There are many counts of this clonotype. The chain carries TRBV11-2 and TRBJ2-3; possible D gene TRBD1, 5 bases. This CDR3 contains 15 residues. Germline assignment: CDR1 SGHAT and CDR2 FQNNGV. The V gene lost 0 bases and the J gene lost 6 bases, with 13 bases spanning the gap. The DNA for the CDR3 is TGTGCCAGCAGCTTAGAGCCTCGACAGATTGATACGCAGTATTTT. Residues: CASSLEPRQIDTQYF.

This clonotype occurred many times. The V gene is TRBV30, the J gene TRBJ1-5; tentative D call: TRBD1 (5 bases). V lost 1 base and J lost 2, with 6 bases in between. CDR1 is GTSNPN and CDR2 is SVGIG in the germline V gene (reference sequence). The CDR3 sequence is 13 residues long. The CDR3 nucleotides read TGTGCCTGGAGTGGGGGGGGCAATCAGCCCCAGCATTTT. The encoded protein is CAWSGGGNQPQHF.

In its sample, this clonotype was seen many times. This chain connects TRBV6-1 to TRBJ2-2, with 11 bases identical to TRBD2. The V gene's germline CDR1 is MNHNS and CDR2 SASEGT. The CDR3 is made up of 18 amino acids. Trimming cost V 0 bases and J 7 bases; bases outside gene matches: 10. CDR3 amino acids: CASSEADRTSGSIGELFF. CDR3 nucleotide sequence: TGTGCCAGCAGTGAAGCGGACAGGACTAGCGGGTCGATCGGGGAGCTGTTTTTT.

Worth noting for this clonotype: Given a much more abundant clone one base away, this may be a read error. The genes are TRBV27 and TRBJ1-5; no clear D gene. V was shortened by 2 bases and J by 10 bases, with 12 bases between the two germline ends. Germline V CDR1 and CDR2: MNHEY, SMNVEV (reference sequence). CDR3 length: 13 amino acids. As DNA, the CDR3 is TGTGCCAGCAGTTTAAAAGGGTACCATCCCCAGCATTTT. This gives the protein CASSLKGYHPQHF.

This clonotype has a count of ten or more. The rearrangement joins TRBV30 to TRBJ1-2; D is unresolved. Trimming shortened V by 4 bases and J by 6 bases, and 15 bases separated the two germline ends. The CDR3 covers 13 residues. Germline CDR1 and CDR2: GTSNPN and SVGIG (reference sequence). DNA of the CDR3: TGTGCCTGGACCCCTCTGGTGGAGGATGGCTACACCTTC. It translates to CAWTPLVEDGYTF.

This clonotype was observed many times. The rearrangement joins TRBV27 to TRBJ2-5; D possibly corresponds to TRBD1 (5 bases). The CDR3 is made up of 16 amino acids. Between the trimmed V and J ends, which lost 5 bases and 1 base, there was a span of 17 bases. Germline V gives CDR1 MNHEY, CDR2 SMNVEV (reference sequence). The CDR3 sequence is CASSPDRLNGQETQYF. In DNA, the CDR3 is TGTGCCAGCAGTCCAGACAGACTGAATGGCCAAGAGACCCAGTACTTC.

Comments on this clonotype: One base separates it from a far larger clone, so it is likely a read error. This chain uses TRBV7-9 with TRBJ2-1; D is uncertain. The CDR3 is made up of 13 amino acids. The germline V gene encodes CDR1 SEHNR and CDR2 FQNEAQ (reference sequence). In nucleotides, the CDR3 is TGTGCCAGCAGCTTAGGAGGAAACAATAAGCAGTTCTTC. Translated, it gives CASSLGGNNKQFF.

This clonotype was recorded many times. The chain combines TRBV20-1 with TRBJ2-5, with D possibly TRBD2 on 6 matching bases. Germline V gene sequence: CDR1 DFQATT, CDR2 SNEGSKA (reference sequence). The CDR3 extends over 15 amino acids. Deletions cut 1 base from V and 1 base from J, with 13 bases between. The DNA of the CDR3 is TGCAGTGCTAGAGGAGCGGGCCAGGTCCAAGAGACCCAGTACTTC. Translated, it gives CSARGAGQVQETQYF.

The table lists this clonotype with many counts. This chain joins TRBV20-1 and TRBJ2-7; the D gene is possibly TRBD1 (5 bases). V was pared by 6 bases and J by 4 bases, with 10 bases between. Germline V gene data show CDR1 as DFQATT and CDR2 as SNEGSKA (reference sequence). This CDR3 has 11 residues. The DNA for the CDR3 is TGCAGTGCATCGACAGCTTACGAGCAGTACTTC. This encodes CSASTAYEQYF.

This clonotype was picked up a small number of times. This likely traces to a read error, being one base from a far larger clone. The chain employs TRBV7-2 and TRBJ2-1; no definite D call. From germline, CDR1 is SGHTA and CDR2 FQGNSA. Between the trimmed V and J ends, which lost 4 bases and 1 base, there was a span of 14 bases. This CDR3 region has 16 residues. CDR3 coding DNA: TGTGCCAGCAGCTCACGGGCCTGGGGTTCCTACAATGAGCAGTTCTTC. It is translated as CASSSRAWGSYNEQFF. Based on the CDR3 plus reference TRBV7-2 and TRBJ2-1, the full variable domain is GAGVSQSPSNKVTEKGKDVELRCDPISGHTALYWYRQSLGQGLEFLIYFQGNSAPDKSGLPSDRFSAERTGGSVSTLTIQRTQQEDSAVYLCASSSRAWGSYNEQFFGPGTRLTVL.

Ten or more counts support this clonotype. CDR3 residues: CASSQASGGKNIQYF. The CDR3 DNA reads TGCGCCAGCAGCCAAGCCAGCGGGGGTAAAAACATTCAGTACTTC. This chain links TRBV4-3 with TRBJ2-4, with 8 bases matching TRBD2. The CDR3 covers 15 residues. Germline CDR1 LGHNA, CDR2 YSLEER. V lost 1 base to trimming and J lost 4 bases; unmatched junction nucleotides: 3.

J is TRBJ1-2 and V is TRBV5-6; tentative D call: TRBD1 (5 bases). This CDR3 is 15 amino acids long. CDR1 SGHDT and CDR2 YYEEEE come from the germline V gene. V was clipped by 1 base and J by 5 bases, with 15 bases between them. The CDR3 here is CASSLFQTEAYGYTF. The CDR3 DNA reads as TGTGCCAGCAGCTTGTTTCAGACAGAGGCTTATGGCTACACCTTC.

As concerns this clonotype: This sequence may be a read error, since a much larger clone differs from it by one base. The rearrangement links TRBV3-1 to TRBJ1-4, with 8 bases matching TRBD2. The tail of the sequence fits TRBJ2-3 better, so the J call may be wrong. CDR1 LGHDT and CDR2 YNNKEL come from the germline V gene (reference sequence). This CDR3 spans 13 amino acids. The DNA for the CDR3 is TGTGCCAGCAGCCCCGGGAGGGCAGGTACGCAGTATTTT. Translated: CASSPGRAGTQYF.

This clonotype was observed at least ten times. The genes are TRBV11-2 and TRBJ2-3; 8 bases match TRBD1. Trimming cost V 2 bases and J 5 bases; bases outside gene matches: 6. This CDR3 has 15 amino acids. Germline assignment: CDR1 SGHAT and CDR2 FQNNGV. The CDR3 here is CASSLKDRGGDTQYF. Written as DNA, the CDR3 is TGTGCCAGCAGCTTAAAAGACAGGGGTGGAGATACGCAGTATTTT.

Many counts were recorded for this clonotype. The chain links TRBV29-1 to TRBJ1-1; D gene uncertain. CDR1 SQVTM and CDR2 ANQGSEA come from the germline V gene. The length of the CDR3 is 12 residues. Trimming cost V 4 bases and J 2 bases, with 8 bases left between them. In nucleotides, the CDR3 is TGCAGCGTTGTTCCCTCTAACACTGAAGCTTTCTTT. It encodes CSVVPSNTEAFF.

As regards this clonotype: At one of its ends the junction is not consistent with the germline gene, which may arise from a read error. The rearrangement links TRBV5-1 to TRBJ2-1; a possible D gene is TRBD1 (5 bases). The germline V gene encodes CDR1 SGHRS and CDR2 YFSETQ. CDR3 length: 15 amino acids. CDR3 in DNA: TGCGCCAGCAGCTTGGCCAGGGAAACCTACAAGGAGCAGTTCTTC. Protein sequence: CASSLARETYKEQFF.

This clonotype has ten or more counts. The chain recombines TRBV18 with TRBJ2-2, with TRBD2 identical over 7 bases. CDR3 length: 18 residues. The V gene's germline CDR1 is KGHSH and CDR2 LQKENI. Trimming at V came to 6 bases and at J to 4 bases, leaving 17 bases not matched to a gene. CDR3 nucleotides: TGTGCCAGCTCTCCAAGGTTCGCGGGAGTGGATAGCACCGGGGAGCTGTTTTTT. As protein: CASSPRFAGVDSTGELFF.